The rows below give T cell receptor beta chains drawn from one sample of a study of tumor-infiltrating lymphocytes in primary liver carcinoma. TCRdb processed the multiplex PCR reads anew with MiXCR; each CDR3 protein has one entry. The repertoire holds about 44,000 distinct CDR3 sequences, with about 80% as singletons. The sample comprised liver tumor tissue from sampling region 3. The receptors shown here come from a man in his forties or fifties with primary liver carcinoma and hepatitis B virus infection. Both conserved end residues are part of each CDR3. The order of the fields is V gene, J gene, D gene, clone size, CDR3 protein, CDR3 DNA. A D gene is named only where the DNA matches it firmly. Size is stated for part of the rows, as once, few or many counts, or as a class when the clone is expanded.

v_gene: TRBV28; j_gene: TRBJ2-1; d_gene: TRBD2; abundance: .; CDR3aa: CTSSGESSGRGGYNEQFF; CDR3nt: TGTACCAGCAGTGGTGAATCTAGCGGGAGGGGAGGCTACAATGAGCAGTTTTTC
v_gene: TRBV11-2; j_gene: TRBJ2-1; d_gene: TRBD2; abundance: .; CDR3aa: CANSLNIRLAMGEQFF; CDR3nt: TGTGCCAACAGCTTGAATATCCGACTAGCCATGGGTGAGCAGTTCTTC
v_gene: TRBV29-1; j_gene: TRBJ2-5; d_gene: TRBD2; abundance: .; CDR3aa: CSVWAAGVGRETQYF; CDR3nt: TGCAGCGTTTGGGCGGCGGGAGTGGGTCGAGAGACCCAGTACTTC
v_gene: TRBV13; j_gene: TRBJ2-7; d_gene: TRBD1; abundance: .; CDR3aa: CGSSLGQGQNF; CDR3nt: TGTGGCAGCAGCTTAGGACAGGGTCAGAACTTC
v_gene: TRBV12-3/TRBV12-4; j_gene: TRBJ2-7; d_gene: .; abundance: .; CDR3aa: CAISFQEAVQYF; CDR3nt: TGTGCCATCAGTTTCCAGGAGGCGGTACAGTACTTC
v_gene: TRBV6-6; j_gene: TRBJ2-7; d_gene: TRBD1; abundance: .; CDR3aa: CPSSYRRDSFYEQYF; CDR3nt: TGTCCCAGCAGTTATCGCCGGGACAGCTTCTACGAGCAGTACTTC
v_gene: TRBV11-2; j_gene: TRBJ2-1; d_gene: TRBD2; abundance: .; CDR3aa: CASSSRHSGRINEQFF; CDR3nt: TGTGCCAGCAGCTCGCGCCACAGCGGGAGGATCAATGAGCAGTTCTTC
v_gene: TRBV29-1; j_gene: TRBJ2-7; d_gene: TRBD1; abundance: .; CDR3aa: CSTHLDPSGGDEQYF; CDR3nt: TGCAGTACTCACTTGGATCCGTCAGGGGGCGACGAGCAGTACTTC
v_gene: TRBV10-3; j_gene: TRBJ2-7; d_gene: TRBD1; abundance: .; CDR3aa: CVISSRAQGDEQYF; CDR3nt: TGTGTCATCAGTTCTAGGGCACAGGGGGACGAACAGTACTTC
v_gene: TRBV11-2; j_gene: TRBJ2-2; d_gene: TRBD1; abundance: .; CDR3aa: CASGFDRDRVGTGELFF; CDR3nt: TGTGCCAGCGGCTTTGATCGAGACAGGGTCGGCACCGGGGAGTTGTTCTTT
v_gene: TRBV18; j_gene: TRBJ1-5; d_gene: .; abundance: .; CDR3aa: CASSPADSYQPQHF; CDR3nt: TGTGCCAGCTCACCTGCGGACTCATATCAGCCCCAGCATTTT
v_gene: TRBV6-1; j_gene: TRBJ2-2; d_gene: .; abundance: .; CDR3aa: CASPRDQNTGELVF; CDR3nt: TGTGCCAGCCCAAGGGACCAGAACACCGGGGAGCTGGTTTTT
v_gene: TRBV10-3; j_gene: TRBJ2-7; d_gene: .; abundance: .; CDR3aa: CAISGKEGSSYEQYF; CDR3nt: TGTGCCATCAGTGGGAAGGAGGGCAGCTCCTACGAGCAATACTTC
v_gene: TRBV5-6; j_gene: TRBJ2-7; d_gene: TRBD1; abundance: .; CDR3aa: CASTRTGQSYEHYF; CDR3nt: TGTGCCAGCACCCGGACAGGTCAATCCTACGAGCACTACTTC
v_gene: TRBV7-3; j_gene: TRBJ2-5; d_gene: TRBD1; abundance: many; CDR3aa: CASSSKGAPYETQYF; CDR3nt: TGTGCCAGCAGCTCCAAGGGGGCGCCGTATGAGACCCAGTACTTC
v_gene: TRBV29-1; j_gene: TRBJ2-7; d_gene: .; abundance: .; CDR3aa: CSARRTVHNEQYF; CDR3nt: TGCAGCGCAAGGCGGACAGTCCATAACGAGCAATACTTC
v_gene: TRBV6-6; j_gene: TRBJ1-1; d_gene: .; abundance: .; CDR3aa: CASSYSIATTEVFF; CDR3nt: TGTGCAAGCAGTTACTCGATTGCGACCACTGAAGTTTTCTTT
v_gene: TRBV30; j_gene: TRBJ2-3; d_gene: TRBD2; abundance: many; CDR3aa: CAWQRLAGGPVDTDTQYF; CDR3nt: TGTGCCTGGCAAAGACTAGCGGGAGGGCCCGTTGACACAGATACGCAGTATTTT
v_gene: TRBV10-3; j_gene: TRBJ2-7; d_gene: TRBD1; abundance: .; CDR3aa: CANSSWTGIYEQYF; CDR3nt: TGTGCCAACAGTTCCTGGACAGGGATCTACGAGCAGTACTTC
v_gene: TRBV12-3/TRBV12-4; j_gene: TRBJ2-7; d_gene: .; abundance: .; CDR3aa: CSSSVLRGALEEQYF; CDR3nt: TGTTCCAGCAGTGTCCTCCGGGGGGCCTTGGAAGAGCAGTACTTC
v_gene: TRBV13; j_gene: TRBJ2-3; d_gene: .; abundance: .; CDR3aa: CASRLGQKYGGTQYF; CDR3nt: TGTGCCAGCAGGTTGGGACAGAAGTACGGGGGCACGCAGTATTTT